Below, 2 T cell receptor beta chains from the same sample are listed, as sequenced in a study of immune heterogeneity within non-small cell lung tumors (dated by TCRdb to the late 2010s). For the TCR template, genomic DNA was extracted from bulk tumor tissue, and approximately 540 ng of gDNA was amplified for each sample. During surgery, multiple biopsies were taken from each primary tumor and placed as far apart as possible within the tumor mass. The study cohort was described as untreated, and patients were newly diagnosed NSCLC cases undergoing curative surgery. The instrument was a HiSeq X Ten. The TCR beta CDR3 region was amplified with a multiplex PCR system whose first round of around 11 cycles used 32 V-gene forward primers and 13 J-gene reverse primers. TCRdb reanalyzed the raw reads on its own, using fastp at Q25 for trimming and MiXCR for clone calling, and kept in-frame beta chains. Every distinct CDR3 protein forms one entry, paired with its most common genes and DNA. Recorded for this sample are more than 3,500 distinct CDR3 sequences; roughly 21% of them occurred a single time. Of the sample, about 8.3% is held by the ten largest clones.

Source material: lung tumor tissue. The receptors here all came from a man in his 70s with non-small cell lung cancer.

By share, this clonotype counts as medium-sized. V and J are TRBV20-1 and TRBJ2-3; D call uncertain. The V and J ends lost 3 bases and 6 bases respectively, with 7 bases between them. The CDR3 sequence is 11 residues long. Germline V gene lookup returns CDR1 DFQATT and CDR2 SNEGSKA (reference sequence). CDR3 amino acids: CSARWADTQYF. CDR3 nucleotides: TGCAGTGCTAGGTGGGCGGATACGCAGTATTTT.

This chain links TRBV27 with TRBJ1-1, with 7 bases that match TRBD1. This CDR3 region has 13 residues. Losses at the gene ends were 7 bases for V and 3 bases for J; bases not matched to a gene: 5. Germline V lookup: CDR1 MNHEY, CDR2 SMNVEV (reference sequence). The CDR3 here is CASKGGEDTEAFF. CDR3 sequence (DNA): TGTGCCAGCAAAGGGGGCGAGGACACTGAAGCTTTCTTT.